This T cell receptor (beta chain) was recorded in a study of T cells in Graves' hyperthyroidism and ophthalmopathy. The V end lost 1 base, the J end lost 0 bases, and 3 bases lay between the germline ends. The germline V gene has CDR1 KGHSH and CDR2 LQKENI. CDR3 size: 14 residues. This clonotype appeared a few times. It was RNA transcripts that yielded the amplified TCR beta CDR3 regions. TCR CDR3 underwent first-round RT-PCR with the HTBI primer set. TCRdb re-derived calls from the multiplex PCR reads in MiXCR, one entry per CDR3 protein. Altogether over 500,000 distinct CDR3 sequences are present, under 20% being singletons, with the ten largest covering 17%.

The sequencing input was blood. This chain links TRBV18 with TRBJ1-4; no reliable D call. The receptor was isolated from a woman under 30 with Graves' ophthalmopathy. CDR3 amino acids: CASSPRPTNEKLFF. DNA for the CDR3: TGTGCCAGCTCACCACGACCAACTAATGAAAAACTGTTTTTT.